Included here is one TCR beta chain sequence, with context. Its target is not known. These data come from a study of lymphopenia after photon versus proton radiotherapy. The study, taken as a whole, reports: Relative stability marked proton patients; photon patients lost diversity and naive cells. Oligoclonal CD8+ Temra expansion after nadir drove photon patients' diversity drop.

Profiling relied on immunoSEQ multiplex PCR, and the TCRdb table lists in-frame clones only, not all of them. The sample includes approximately 65,000 clones, around 87% of them seen just once. This CDR3 comprises 13 residues. CDR1 and CDR2 from the germline V gene are MGHDK and SYGVNS. V lost 4 bases, J lost 2 bases, and 6 bases lay in between. Sample: peripheral blood, taken from a patient treated with proton-based radiotherapy. The clonotype originates from a man older than 75 with esophageal cancer. V and J are TRBV25-1 and TRBJ2-1, with a tentative D call TRBD1 (6 bases). Here the CDR3 reads CASSGTAYNEQFF. DNA for the CDR3: TGTGCCAGCAGTGGGACAGCCTACAATGAGCAGTTCTTC.